These T cell receptor beta chains were read from a single sample in a study of cytomegalovirus exposure and HLA in healthy donors. Assay: immunoSEQ multiplex PCR; the TCRdb copy retains only in-frame clones and omits some. The sample includes some 110,000 clones, more than 75% of them seen just once. The specimen was PBMCs. These receptor sequences come from a woman between 18 and 29 years old in good health and CMV-seropositive. Both conserved end residues are part of each CDR3. A D gene is named only where the DNA matches it firmly. For some rows the clone size is stated as once, few or many, or as a class when expanded; others skip it.

v_gene,d_gene,j_gene,abundance,CDR3nt,CDR3aa
TRBV6-1,TRBD2,TRBJ2-3,NA,TGTGCCAGCAGTGTCAATACTGAGCGGGAGGGGACTCCTAGCACAGATACGCAGTATTTT,CASSVNTEREGTPSTDTQYF
TRBV18,TRBD2,TRBJ2-5,NA,TGTGCCAGCTCACCACAACCTAGCGGGACTTTGGAGACCCAGTACTTC,CASSPQPSGTLETQYF
TRBV7-9,NA,TRBJ2-5,NA,TGTGCCAGCAGCCCACGGGTCCAAGAGACCCAGTACTTC,CASSPRVQETQYF
TRBV5-5,NA,TRBJ1-5,few,TGTGCCAGCGGTCGGGGGAGCAATCAGCCCCAGCATTTT,CASGRGSNQPQHF
TRBV6-5,NA,TRBJ1-1,NA,TGTGCCAGCAGTTACACAGGGATGAACACTGAAGCTTTCTTT,CASSYTGMNTEAFF
TRBV7-2,NA,TRBJ2-3,NA,TGTGCCAGCCAGGTAGATCCGGATACGCAGTATTTT,CASQVDPDTQYF
TRBV28,NA,TRBJ2-7,NA,TGTGCCAGCAGTTCAACCTACGAGCAGTACTTC,CASSSTYEQYF
TRBV5-6,NA,TRBJ2-7,NA,TGTGCCAGCAGCTTGGCCAACTACGAGCAGTACTTC,CASSLANYEQYF
TRBV30,TRBD2,TRBJ2-1,once,TGTGCCCGGGGGGGGGCGGGAGCGTCTCGAGGCGATGAGCAGTTCTTC,CARGGAGASRGDEQFF
TRBV29-1,TRBD2,TRBJ2-3,NA,TGCAGCGTTCATGGGGCGGGGGGCACAGATACGCAGTATTTT,CSVHGAGGTDTQYF
TRBV9,TRBD1,TRBJ2-7,NA,TGTGCCAGCAGCGTAGGGATCCCCGGGACAGGGGTCTACGAGCAGTACTTC,CASSVGIPGTGVYEQYF
TRBV28,TRBD2,TRBJ2-7,NA,TGTGCCAGCAGTCTAATTAGCGGGACGGGCTACGAGCAGTACTTC,CASSLISGTGYEQYF
TRBV10-2,TRBD2,TRBJ2-7,NA,TGCGCCAGCAGCGACACCCTCCTAGCGGGAGGCAGTTACGAGCAGTACTTC,CASSDTLLAGGSYEQYF
TRBV9,TRBD2,TRBJ2-3,NA,TGTGCCAGCAGCGTACTTAGCGGGAGTACAGATACGCAGTATTTT,CASSVLSGSTDTQYF
TRBV28,TRBD2,TRBJ2-7,NA,TGTGCCAGCAGTCCCTACACAGCGGGAGGTAACGAGCAGTACTTC,CASSPYTAGGNEQYF
TRBV28,NA,TRBJ1-6,NA,TGTGCCAGCAACGCAGGGGTATCACCCCTCCACTTT,CASNAGVSPLHF
TRBV25-1,NA,TRBJ1-1,NA,TGTGCCAGCAGTGAAGGGGGCTCAGAAGCTTTCTTT,CASSEGGSEAFF
TRBV13,TRBD1,TRBJ1-2,NA,TGTGCCAGCAGCCTTGGACAGGGGGGCTATGGCTACACCTTC,CASSLGQGGYGYTF
TRBV6-1,TRBD1,TRBJ2-2,NA,TGTGCCAGCAACGGACAGGGCACGAACACCGGGGAGCTGTTTTTT,CASNGQGTNTGELFF
TRBV7-9,NA,TRBJ2-7,NA,TGTGCCAGCAGCTTAGTAGGCAGGGGGGCCACCTACGAGCAGTACTTC,CASSLVGRGATYEQYF
TRBV28,TRBD2,TRBJ2-7,NA,TGTGCCAGCAGTGGAATCGGGACTAGCGGGAACTACGAGCAGTACTTC,CASSGIGTSGNYEQYF
TRBV5-6,TRBD1,TRBJ1-2,NA,TGTGCCAGCAGCTTGGGGACAGGCTTCGGCACCTTC,CASSLGTGFGTF
TRBV5-6,NA,TRBJ1-1,NA,TGTGCCAGCAGCTTGAAATTCTGGGTTTTAAGTGAGGACACTGGAGCTTTCTTT,CASSLKFWVLSEDTGAFF
TRBV7-8,TRBD2,TRBJ2-7,NA,TGTGCCAGCAGCTGGGCGGGAGGGGACCACGAGCAGTACTTC,CASSWAGGDHEQYF
TRBV28,NA,TRBJ1-2,NA,TGTGCCAGCAGTTCCGCCCAAGGGACATTCAACTATGGCTACACCTTC,CASSSAQGTFNYGYTF
TRBV19,NA,TRBJ2-7,NA,TGTGCCAGTAGTTTCTCCCATCTAGCGATTTTCTACGAGCAGTACTTC,CASSFSHLAIFYEQYF
TRBV19,NA,TRBJ1-2,NA,TGTGCCAGTAGTACCGACGGAGGCTTGGCAGGCTACACCTTC,CASSTDGGLAGYTF
TRBV9,NA,TRBJ1-6,few,TGTGCCAGCAGCGTAGGTCAGGATAATTCACCCCTCCACTTT,CASSVGQDNSPLHF
TRBV5-1,NA,TRBJ1-6,NA,TGCGCCAGCAGCTTGGTAGAAAATTCACCCCTCCACTTT,CASSLVENSPLHF
TRBV6-1,NA,TRBJ2-5,NA,TGTGCCAGCAGGTTCTCTGGTCAGGAGACCCAGTACTTC,CASRFSGQETQYF
TRBV29-1,TRBD2,TRBJ2-1,NA,TGCAGCGTTGTTGTTGCGGCGGGAGGCGCTTACAATGAGCAGTTCTTC,CSVVVAAGGAYNEQFF
TRBV28,TRBD1,TRBJ1-6,NA,TGTGCCAGCAGCCTAGAACCGGGACAGGATAATTCACCCCTCCACTTT,CASSLEPGQDNSPLHF
TRBV4-1,NA,TRBJ2-7,NA,TGCGCCAGCAGCCAAGGGCAGGGCTTCGAGCAGTACTTC,CASSQGQGFEQYF
TRBV5-1,TRBD1,TRBJ2-7,once,TGCGCCAGCAGCCTCCGGGACAGGGAAGCTCGGCAGTACTTC,CASSLRDREARQYF
TRBV20-1,NA,TRBJ2-7,NA,TGCAGTGCTGGGAGTTACGAGCAGTACTTC,CSAGSYEQYF
TRBV6-6,TRBD1,TRBJ1-1,NA,TGTGCCAGCAGTCCTTTAGGGGTGACAGGGGCTGAAGCTTTCTTT,CASSPLGVTGAEAFF
TRBV19,TRBD1,TRBJ1-4,NA,TGTGCCAGCACCGGGACAGGGGCAACTAATGAAAAACTGTTTTTT,CASTGTGATNEKLFF
TRBV29-1,TRBD2,TRBJ2-1,NA,TGCAGCGCCGGGACTAGGAATGAGCAGTTCTTC,CSAGTRNEQFF
TRBV7-8,NA,TRBJ2-3,NA,TGTGCCAGCAGCCCGGGGAGCGGCACTACTAGCACAGATACGCAGTATTTT,CASSPGSGTTSTDTQYF
TRBV6-5,NA,TRBJ1-2,NA,TGTGCCAGCAGTTTAGGACAGCCCGCGTATGGCTACACCTTC,CASSLGQPAYGYTF
TRBV25-1,NA,TRBJ2-5,NA,TGTGCCAGCAGTTCAGGGAAAGAGACCCAGTACTTC,CASSSGKETQYF
TRBV28,TRBD1,TRBJ1-2,few,TGTGCCAGCACCAACGTGGACGGGACAGGGGTTCGGGGCTACACCTTC,CASTNVDGTGVRGYTF
TRBV10-3,NA,TRBJ1-1,NA,TGTGCCACTTCGGCAGGGGAGGGTGAAGCTTTCTTT,CATSAGEGEAFF
TRBV30,NA,TRBJ1-5,NA,TGTGCCTGGAGTGAGGGGTACAATCAGCCCCAGCATTTT,CAWSEGYNQPQHF
TRBV6-5,TRBD2,TRBJ2-1,NA,TGTGCCAGCGCTAGCGGGAGTAATGAGCAGTTCTTC,CASASGSNEQFF
TRBV5-8,NA,TRBJ1-1,NA,TGTGCCAGCACTTTGGGTCCGGGGAACACTGAAGCTTTCTTT,CASTLGPGNTEAFF
TRBV13,TRBD1,TRBJ2-1,few,TGTGCCAGCAGCCCCAACCGGGACAGGGCCTACAATGAGCAGTTCTTC,CASSPNRDRAYNEQFF
TRBV6-5,NA,TRBJ2-3,NA,TGTGCCAGCAGTTACTCGGGGGCGGATACGCAGTATTTT,CASSYSGADTQYF
TRBV30,NA,TRBJ2-5,NA,TGTGCCTGGAGTGGTCTGGGAGGGGGTCGGCAAGAGACCCAGTACTTC,CAWSGLGGGRQETQYF